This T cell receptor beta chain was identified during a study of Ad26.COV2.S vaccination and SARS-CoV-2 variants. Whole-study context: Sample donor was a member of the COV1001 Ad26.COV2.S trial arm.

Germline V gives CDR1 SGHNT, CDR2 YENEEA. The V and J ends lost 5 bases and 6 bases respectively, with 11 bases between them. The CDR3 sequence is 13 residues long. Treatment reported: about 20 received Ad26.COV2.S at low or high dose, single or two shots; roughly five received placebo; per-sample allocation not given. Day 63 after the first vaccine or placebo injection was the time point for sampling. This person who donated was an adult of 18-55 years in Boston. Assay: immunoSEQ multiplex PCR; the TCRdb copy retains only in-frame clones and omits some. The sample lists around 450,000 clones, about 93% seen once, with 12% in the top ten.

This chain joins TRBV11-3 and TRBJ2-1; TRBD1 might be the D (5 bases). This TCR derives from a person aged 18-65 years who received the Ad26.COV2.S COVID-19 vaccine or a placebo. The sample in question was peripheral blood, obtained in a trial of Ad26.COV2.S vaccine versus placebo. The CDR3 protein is CASSPSGANEQFF. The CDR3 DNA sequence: TGTGCCAGCAGCCCATCTGGGGCCAATGAGCAGTTCTTC. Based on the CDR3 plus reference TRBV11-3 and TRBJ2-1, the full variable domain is EAGVVQSPRYKIIEKKQPVAFWCNPISGHNTLYWYLQNLGQGPELLIRYENEEAVDDSQLPKDRFSAERLKGVDSTLKIQPAELGDSAVYLCASSPSGANEQFFGPGTRLTVL.